These 12 T cell receptor beta chains originate from one sample sequenced in a study of CD8 T cells in Susac syndrome. Random-hexamer reverse transcription was applied to roughly 0.5 to 1 ug RNA. Each CDR3 protein gets one entry after TCRdb re-called the immunoSEQ multiplex PCR reads with MiXCR. The profile shows more than 95,000 distinct CDR3 sequences, roughly 93% of them singletons. Sample: CD8+ T cells from PBMCs. The source of these receptors is a human donor with multiple sclerosis.

V and J are TRBV7-3 and TRBJ2-5, with D perhaps TRBD2 (6 bases). Germline lookup yields CDR1 SGHTA and CDR2 FQGTGA. Trimming cost V 1 base and J 3 bases, with 15 bases left between them. This CDR3 is 16 amino acids long. CDR3 in DNA: TGTGCCAGCAGCTTAAGGGGAGGAGGCAGGGAAGAGACCCAGTACTTC. As protein: CASSLRGGGREETQYF.

As DNA, the CDR3 is TGTGCCACCATGGGGAACAGGGAGGTCGGTGAAGCTTTCTTT. This codes for CATMGNREVGEAFF. V usage is TRBV15 and J usage is TRBJ1-1, with D possibly matching TRBD1 (6 bases). Germline V gives CDR1 LNHNV, CDR2 YYDKDF (reference sequence). This CDR3 has 14 residues. The V end lost 7 bases, the J end lost 7 bases, and 19 bases lay between the germline ends.

The chain is built from TRBV7-9 and TRBJ2-5; perhaps D is TRBD1 or TRBD2 (6 bases each). This CDR3 is built from 15 residues. The germline V gene has CDR1 SEHNR and CDR2 FQNEAQ (reference sequence). V was clipped by 1 base and J by 5 bases, with 14 bases between them. CDR3 in DNA: TGTGCCAGCAGCTTAGTAGGGGGGTCCGAGGAGACCCAGTACTTC. This encodes CASSLVGGSEETQYF. Supplemented by reference TRBV7-9 and TRBJ2-5, the full variable domain reads DTGVSQNPRHKITKRGQNVTFRCDPISEHNRLYWYRQTLGQGPEFLTYFQNEAQLEKSRLLSDRFSAERPKGSFSTLEIQRTEQGDSAMYLCASSLVGGSEETQYFGPGTRLLVL.

The gene calls are TRBV12-5 and TRBJ2-1; D possibly matches TRBD1 or TRBD2 (6 bases each). This CDR3 is built from 14 residues. Trimming removed 0 bases from V and 7 bases from J, with 10 bases in between. Germline V gene sequence: CDR1 LGHNT, CDR2 FRNRAP. DNA for the CDR3: TGTGCTAGTGGTTTGGTCGGGGGCTGGAATGAGCAGTTCTTC. Its translation: CASGLVGGWNEQFF.

V gene TRBV27 combines with J gene TRBJ2-1; D is unresolved. Germline V gene lookup returns CDR1 MNHEY and CDR2 SMNVEV (reference sequence). This CDR3 comprises 15 residues. V lost 3 bases and J lost 3, with 12 bases in between. CDR3 sequence reads: CASSLKAIDYNEQFF. CDR3 nucleotide sequence: TGTGCCAGCAGTTTGAAAGCGATCGACTACAATGAGCAGTTCTTC.

J is TRBJ2-3 and V is TRBV2, with TRBD1 matching 8 bases. Germline V CDR1 and CDR2: SNHLY, FYNNEI. The CDR3 has 14 residues. V gave up 4 bases and J gave up 2 bases; unmatched junction bases: 2. CDR3 nucleotide sequence: TGTGCCAGCAGTGGGGACAGGCACACAGATACGCAGTATTTT. Translated, it gives CASSGDRHTDTQYF.

This clonotype was seen once. This chain connects TRBV20-1 to TRBJ2-3, with a tentative D call TRBD2 (6 bases). Germline CDR1 and CDR2: DFQATT and SNEGSKA (reference sequence). The CDR3 is 14 residues long. Trimming removed 6 bases at V and 6 bases at J, with 19 bases between. The CDR3 spells CSAKTGSREDTQYF. In DNA, the CDR3 is TGCAGTGCGAAAACCGGGTCCCGGGAGGATACGCAGTATTTT.

This sequence joins TRBV10-3 and TRBJ1-2; 7 positions agree with TRBD1. The CDR3 loop spans 16 amino acids. Germline CDR1 ENHRY, CDR2 SYGVKD. V lost 2 bases to trimming and J lost 3 bases; unmatched junction nucleotides: 9. CDR3 nucleotide sequence: TGTGCCATCAGTGAGGTACAATCGACAGGGCACTATGGCTACACCTTC. Protein product: CAISEVQSTGHYGYTF.

The rearrangement links TRBV12-3 or TRBV12-4 to TRBJ1-2; D not certain. The length of the CDR3 is 12 residues. Deletions cut 5 bases from V and 2 bases from J, with 6 bases between. The CDR3 loop is CASSPVNYGYTF. CDR3 DNA: TGTGCCAGCAGTCCCGTCAACTATGGCTACACCTTC.

CDR3 protein: CASSSRKSHYGYTF. DNA of the CDR3: TGTGCCAGCAGCTCCAGGAAATCCCACTATGGCTACACCTTC. The genes are TRBV7-9 and TRBJ1-2; D gene unclear. CDR1 and CDR2 (germline): SEHNR, FQNEAQ (reference sequence). This CDR3 spans 14 amino acids. V lost 4 bases and J 3 bases, leaving 12 bases between the germline ends.

J is TRBJ2-5 and V is TRBV10-3; 10 nucleotides match TRBD2. V lost 2 bases, J lost 1 base, and 1 base stayed unmatched. The CDR3 extends over 15 amino acids. Looked up from germline, CDR1 is ENHRY and CDR2 is SYGVKD. This CDR3 reads CAISEPSGGQETQYF. CDR3 in DNA: TGTGCCATCAGTGAGCCTAGCGGGGGCCAAGAGACCCAGTACTTC.

The CDR3 DNA reads as TGTGCCAGCAGCTTAGTCCCCAGGGGGACCACTGAAGCTTTCTTT. This sequence encodes CASSLVPRGTTEAFF. V gene TRBV7-2 combines with J gene TRBJ1-1; 7 bases are shared with TRBD1. The trim removed 1 base at V and 4 bases at J, leaving 6 bases unmatched. In germline, CDR1 is SGHTA, CDR2 FQGNSA. The CDR3 runs to 15 residues.